This T cell receptor (beta chain) was documented in a study of PD-1 blockade in mismatch repair-deficient tumors. Germline V lookup: CDR1 SGHTA, CDR2 FQGNSA. The CDR3 length is 14 residues. V trimming: 5 bases; J trimming: 6 bases; junction bases outside the gene matches: 6. About this clone: Its antigen is as yet unknown.

Produced via immunoSEQ multiplex PCR; TCRdb's table is partial and in-frame only. The data contain 10,000 or so clones, over 80% of them singletons. The time point here: approximately 11-day in vitro stimulation with candidate neoantigen peptide 3. The source was cells cultured in vitro, collected from a patient treated with pembrolizumab. This TCR derives from an adult with mismatch repair-deficient cancer. The V gene is TRBV7-2, the J gene TRBJ2-3, with 9 bases identical to TRBD2. The CDR3 reads CASSPSGRMDTQYF. As DNA, the CDR3 is TGTGCCAGCAGCCCGAGCGGGAGGATGGATACGCAGTATTTT.